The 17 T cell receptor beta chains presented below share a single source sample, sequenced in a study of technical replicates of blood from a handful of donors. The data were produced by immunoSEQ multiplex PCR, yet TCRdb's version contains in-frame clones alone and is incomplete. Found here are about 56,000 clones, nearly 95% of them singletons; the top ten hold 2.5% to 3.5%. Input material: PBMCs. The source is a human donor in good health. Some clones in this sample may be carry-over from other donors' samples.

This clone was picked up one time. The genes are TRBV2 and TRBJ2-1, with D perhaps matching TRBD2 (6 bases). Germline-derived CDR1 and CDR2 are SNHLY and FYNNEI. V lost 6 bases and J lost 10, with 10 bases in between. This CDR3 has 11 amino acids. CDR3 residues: CASRSGGEQFF. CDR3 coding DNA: TGTGCCAGCAGGAGTGGGGGGGAGCAGTTCTTC.

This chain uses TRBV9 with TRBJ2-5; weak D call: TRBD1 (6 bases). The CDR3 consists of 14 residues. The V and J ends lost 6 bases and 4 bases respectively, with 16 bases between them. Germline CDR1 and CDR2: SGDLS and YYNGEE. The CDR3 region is CASTGRGAGETQYF. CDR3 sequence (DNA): TGTGCCAGCACCGGCAGGGGTGCGGGAGAGACCCAGTACTTC.

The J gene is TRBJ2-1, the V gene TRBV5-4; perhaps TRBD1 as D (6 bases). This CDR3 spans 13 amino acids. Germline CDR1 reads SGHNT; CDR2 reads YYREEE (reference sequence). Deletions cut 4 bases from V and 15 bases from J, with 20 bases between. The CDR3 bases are TGTGCCAGCAGCCCGCAAGCGGCAGGGGTGCCGTTCTTC. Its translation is CASSPQAAGVPFF.

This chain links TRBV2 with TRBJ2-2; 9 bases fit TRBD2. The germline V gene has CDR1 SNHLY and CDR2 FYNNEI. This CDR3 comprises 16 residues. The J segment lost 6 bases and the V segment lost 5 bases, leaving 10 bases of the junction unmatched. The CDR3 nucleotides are TGTGCCAGCAGTCCCGAGGAGCGGGGGGCAGCCGGGGAGCTGTTTTTT. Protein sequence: CASSPEERGAAGELFF. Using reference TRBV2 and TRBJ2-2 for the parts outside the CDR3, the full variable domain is EPEVTQTPSHQVTQMGQEVILRCVPISNHLYFYWYRQILGQKVEFLVSFYNNEISEKSEIFDDQFSVERPDGSNFTLKIRSTKLEDSAMYFCASSPEERGAAGELFFGEGSRLTVL.

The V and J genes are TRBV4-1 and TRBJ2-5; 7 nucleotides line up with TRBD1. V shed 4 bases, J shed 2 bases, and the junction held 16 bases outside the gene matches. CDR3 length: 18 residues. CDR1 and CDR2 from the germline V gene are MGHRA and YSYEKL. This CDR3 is CASSPTRFWAGGQETQYF. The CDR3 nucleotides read TGCGCCAGCAGCCCTACTCGATTTTGGGCAGGGGGACAAGAGACCCAGTACTTC.

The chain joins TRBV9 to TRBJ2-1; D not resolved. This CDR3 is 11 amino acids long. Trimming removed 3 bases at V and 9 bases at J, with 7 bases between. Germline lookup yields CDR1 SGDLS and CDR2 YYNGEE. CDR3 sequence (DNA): TGTGCCAGCAGCGACCACGGTGAGCAGTTCTTC. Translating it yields CASSDHGEQFF.

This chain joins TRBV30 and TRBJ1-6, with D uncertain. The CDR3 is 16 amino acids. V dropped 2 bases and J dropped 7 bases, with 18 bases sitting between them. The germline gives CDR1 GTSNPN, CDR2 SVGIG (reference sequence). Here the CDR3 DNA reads TGTGCCTGGAGTCTACGACGAGGCACTGGGAATTCACCCCTCCACTTT. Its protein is CAWSLRRGTGNSPLHF.

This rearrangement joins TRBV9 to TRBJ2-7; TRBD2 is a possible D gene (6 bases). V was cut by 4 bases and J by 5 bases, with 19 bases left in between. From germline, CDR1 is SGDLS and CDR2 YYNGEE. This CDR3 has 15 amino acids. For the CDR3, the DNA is TGTGCCAGCAGCCCAGGGACTTCGCCGTCCAACGAGCAGTACTTC. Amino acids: CASSPGTSPSNEQYF.

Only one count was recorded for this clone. CDR3 loop: CASSFSGTGGYTF. CDR3 in DNA: TGTGCCAGCAGTTTCTCCGGGACAGGGGGCTACACCTTC. The V call is TRBV6-5, the J call TRBJ1-2, with 9 bases identical to TRBD1. From germline, CDR1 is MNHEY and CDR2 SVGAGI. V shed 4 bases, J shed 8 bases, and the junction held 5 bases outside the gene matches. The CDR3 covers 13 residues.

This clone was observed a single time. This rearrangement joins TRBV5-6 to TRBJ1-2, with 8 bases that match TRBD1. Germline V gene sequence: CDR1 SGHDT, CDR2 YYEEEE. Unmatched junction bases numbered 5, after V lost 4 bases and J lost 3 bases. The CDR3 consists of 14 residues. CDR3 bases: TGTGCCAGCAGCGCCCGGGACAGGTACTATGGCTACACCTTC. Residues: CASSARDRYYGYTF.

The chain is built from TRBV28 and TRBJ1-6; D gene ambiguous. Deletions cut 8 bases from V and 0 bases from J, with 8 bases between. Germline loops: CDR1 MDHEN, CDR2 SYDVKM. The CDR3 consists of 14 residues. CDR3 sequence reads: CASLLSSYNSPLHF. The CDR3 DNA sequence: TGTGCCAGCCTTTTGAGCTCCTATAATTCACCCCTCCACTTT.

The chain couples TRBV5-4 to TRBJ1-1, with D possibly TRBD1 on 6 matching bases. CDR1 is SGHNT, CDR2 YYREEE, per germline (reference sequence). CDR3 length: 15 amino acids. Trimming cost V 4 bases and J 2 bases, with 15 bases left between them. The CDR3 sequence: CASSGGDRRNTEAFF. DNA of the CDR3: TGTGCCAGCAGCGGCGGAGACAGGAGAAACACTGAAGCTTTCTTT.

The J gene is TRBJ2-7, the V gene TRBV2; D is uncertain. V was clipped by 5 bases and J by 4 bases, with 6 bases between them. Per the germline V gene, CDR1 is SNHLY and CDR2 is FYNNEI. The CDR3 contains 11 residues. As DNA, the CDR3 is TGTGCCAGCAGTAACAGATACGAGCAGTACTTC. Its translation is CASSNRYEQYF.

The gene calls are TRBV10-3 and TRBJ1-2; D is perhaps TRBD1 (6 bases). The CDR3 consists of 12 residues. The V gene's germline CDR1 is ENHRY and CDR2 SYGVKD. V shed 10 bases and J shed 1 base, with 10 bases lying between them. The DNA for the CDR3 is TGTGCCACCGCGGACAGTAACTATGGCTACACCTTC. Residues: CATADSNYGYTF.

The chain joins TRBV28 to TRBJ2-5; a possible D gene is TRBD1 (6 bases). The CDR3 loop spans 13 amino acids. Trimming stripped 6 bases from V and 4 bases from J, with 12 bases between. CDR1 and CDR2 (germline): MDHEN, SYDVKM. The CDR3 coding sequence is TGTGCCAGCAGACCAGGGGCCCGAGAGACCCAGTACTTC. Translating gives CASRPGARETQYF.

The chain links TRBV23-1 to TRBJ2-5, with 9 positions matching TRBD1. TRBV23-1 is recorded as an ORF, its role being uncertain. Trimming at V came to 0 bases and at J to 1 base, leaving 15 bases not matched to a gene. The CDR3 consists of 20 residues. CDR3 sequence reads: CASSQSSPQGATLLQETQYF. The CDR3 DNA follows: TGCGCCAGCAGTCAATCGTCGCCACAGGGGGCGACACTCCTCCAAGAGACCCAGTACTTC.

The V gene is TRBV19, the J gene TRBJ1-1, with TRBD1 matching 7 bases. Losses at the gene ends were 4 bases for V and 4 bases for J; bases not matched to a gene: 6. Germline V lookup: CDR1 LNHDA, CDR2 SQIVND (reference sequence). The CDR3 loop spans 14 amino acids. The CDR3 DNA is TGTGCCAGTAGTAGAAGGGGGCCGGGCACTGAAGCTTTCTTT. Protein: CASSRRGPGTEAFF.